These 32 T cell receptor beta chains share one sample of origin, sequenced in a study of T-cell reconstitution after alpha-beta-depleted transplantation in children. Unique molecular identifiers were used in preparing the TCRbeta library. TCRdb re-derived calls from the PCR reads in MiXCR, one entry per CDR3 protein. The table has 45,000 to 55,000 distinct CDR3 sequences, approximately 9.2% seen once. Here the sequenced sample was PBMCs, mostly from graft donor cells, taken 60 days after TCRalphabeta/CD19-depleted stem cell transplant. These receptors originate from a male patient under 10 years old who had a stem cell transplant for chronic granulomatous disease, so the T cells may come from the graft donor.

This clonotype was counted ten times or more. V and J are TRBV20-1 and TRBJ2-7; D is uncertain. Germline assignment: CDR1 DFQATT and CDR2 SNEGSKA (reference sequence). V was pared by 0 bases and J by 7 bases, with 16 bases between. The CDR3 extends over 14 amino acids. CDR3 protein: CSARDPKSAWEQYF. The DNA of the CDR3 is TGCAGTGCTAGAGATCCCAAGTCGGCTTGGGAGCAGTACTTC.

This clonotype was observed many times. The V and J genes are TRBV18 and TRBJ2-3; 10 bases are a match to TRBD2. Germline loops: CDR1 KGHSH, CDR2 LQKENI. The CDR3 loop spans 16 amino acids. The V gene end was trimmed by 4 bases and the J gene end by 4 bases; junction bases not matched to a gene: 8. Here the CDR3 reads CASSLKRGGTADTQYF. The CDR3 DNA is TGTGCCAGCTCACTAAAGCGGGGGGGCACCGCAGATACGCAGTATTTT.

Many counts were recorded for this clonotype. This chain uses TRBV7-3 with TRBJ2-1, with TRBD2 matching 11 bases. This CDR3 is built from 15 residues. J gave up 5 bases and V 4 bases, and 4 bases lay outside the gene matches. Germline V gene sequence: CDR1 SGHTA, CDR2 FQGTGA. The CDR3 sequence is CASSSGSGRDNEQFF. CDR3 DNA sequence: TGTGCCAGCAGCTCCGGTAGCGGGAGGGACAATGAGCAGTTCTTC. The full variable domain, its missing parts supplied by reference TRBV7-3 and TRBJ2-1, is GAGVSQTPSNKVTEKGKYVELRCDPISGHTALYWYRQSLGQGPEFLIYFQGTGAADDSGLPNDRFFAVRPEGSVSTLKIQRTERGDSAVYLCASSSGSGRDNEQFFGPGTRLTVL.

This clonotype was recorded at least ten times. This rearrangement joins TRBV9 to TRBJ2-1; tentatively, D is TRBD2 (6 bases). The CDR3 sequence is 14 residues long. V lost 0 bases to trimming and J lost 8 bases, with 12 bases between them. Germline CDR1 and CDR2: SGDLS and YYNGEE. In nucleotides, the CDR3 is TGTGCCAGCAGCGTAGAGCGGGTTTTCGATGAGCAGTTCTTC. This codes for CASSVERVFDEQFF. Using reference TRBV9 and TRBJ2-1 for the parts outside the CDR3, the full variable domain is DSGVTQTPKHLITATGQRVTLRCSPRSGDLSVYWYQQSLDQGLQFLIQYYNGEERAKGNILERFSAQQFPDLHSELNLSSLELGDSALYFCASSVERVFDEQFFGPGTRLTVL.

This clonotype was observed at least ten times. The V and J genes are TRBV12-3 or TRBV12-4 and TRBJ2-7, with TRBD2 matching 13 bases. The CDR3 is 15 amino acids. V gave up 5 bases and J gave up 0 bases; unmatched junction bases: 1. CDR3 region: CASSGTSGTSYEQYF. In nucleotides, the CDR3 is TGTGCCAGCAGTGGGACTAGCGGGACCTCCTACGAGCAGTACTTC.

The chain's CDR3 is CASSPGPHYEQFF. CDR3 coding DNA: TGTGCCAGCAGCCCTGGACCCCACTATGAGCAGTTCTTC. The gene calls are TRBV4-2 and TRBJ2-1, with D unclear. CDR1 is LGHNA and CDR2 is YNFKEQ in the germline V gene. The CDR3 covers 13 residues. Deletions cut 4 bases from V and 8 bases from J, with 12 bases between.

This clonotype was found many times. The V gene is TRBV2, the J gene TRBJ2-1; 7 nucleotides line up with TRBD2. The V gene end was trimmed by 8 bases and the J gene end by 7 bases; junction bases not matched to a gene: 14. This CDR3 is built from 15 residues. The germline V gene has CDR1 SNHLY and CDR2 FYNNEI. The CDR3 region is CASPGGSRDENEQFF. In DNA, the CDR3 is TGTGCCAGCCCCGGGGGGTCGAGGGACGAGAATGAGCAGTTCTTC.

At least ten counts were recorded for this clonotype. The CDR3, as DNA: TGTGCCAGCAGCTTGGCCAATCGGCGGGGCAATGAGCAGTTCTTC. It encodes CASSLANRRGNEQFF. The J gene is TRBJ2-1, the V gene TRBV5-6; D might be TRBD2 (6 bases). This CDR3 has 15 amino acids. V was trimmed by 0 bases and J by 6 bases, leaving 13 bases between them. Germline loops: CDR1 SGHDT, CDR2 YYEEEE.

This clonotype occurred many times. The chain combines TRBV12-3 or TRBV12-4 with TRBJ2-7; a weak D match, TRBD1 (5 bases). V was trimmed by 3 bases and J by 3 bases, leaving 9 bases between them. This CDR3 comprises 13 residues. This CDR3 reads CASSLGRVYEQYF. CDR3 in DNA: TGTGCCAGCAGTTTGGGCAGGGTCTACGAGCAGTACTTC.

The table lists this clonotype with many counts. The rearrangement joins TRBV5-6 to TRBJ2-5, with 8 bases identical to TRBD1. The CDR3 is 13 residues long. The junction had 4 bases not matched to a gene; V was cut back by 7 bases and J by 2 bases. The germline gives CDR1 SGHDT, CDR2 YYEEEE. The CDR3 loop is CASRHRGQETQYF. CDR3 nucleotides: TGTGCCAGCCGCCACAGGGGGCAAGAGACCCAGTACTTC.

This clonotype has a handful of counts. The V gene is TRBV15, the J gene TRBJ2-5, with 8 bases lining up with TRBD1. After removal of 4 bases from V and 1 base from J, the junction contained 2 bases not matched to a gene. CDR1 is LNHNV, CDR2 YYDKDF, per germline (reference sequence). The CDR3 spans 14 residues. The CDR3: CATSTGTGQETQYF. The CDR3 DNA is TGTGCCACCAGCACAGGGACAGGCCAAGAGACCCAGTACTTC.

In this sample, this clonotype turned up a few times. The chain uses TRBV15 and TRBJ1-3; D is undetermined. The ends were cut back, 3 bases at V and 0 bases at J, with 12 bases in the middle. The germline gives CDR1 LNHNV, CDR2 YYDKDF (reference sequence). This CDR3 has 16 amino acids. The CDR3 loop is CATSSGELASGNTIYF. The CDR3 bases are TGTGCCACCAGCAGCGGAGAACTAGCCTCTGGAAACACCATATATTTT.

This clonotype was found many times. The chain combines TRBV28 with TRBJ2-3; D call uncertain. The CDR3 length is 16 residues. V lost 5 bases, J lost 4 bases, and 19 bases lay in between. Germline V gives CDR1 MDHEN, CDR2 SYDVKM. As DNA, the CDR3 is TGTGCCAGCAGTCTCCTTCCAGCGCTAAAGGCAGATACGCAGTATTTT. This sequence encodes CASSLLPALKADTQYF.

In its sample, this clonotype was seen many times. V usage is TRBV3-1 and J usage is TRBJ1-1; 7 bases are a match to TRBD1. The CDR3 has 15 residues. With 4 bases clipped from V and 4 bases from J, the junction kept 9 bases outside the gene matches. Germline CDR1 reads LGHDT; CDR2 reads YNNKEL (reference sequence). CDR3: CASSLRTGPSTEAFF. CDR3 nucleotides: TGTGCCAGCAGCCTAAGGACAGGCCCGAGCACTGAAGCTTTCTTT.

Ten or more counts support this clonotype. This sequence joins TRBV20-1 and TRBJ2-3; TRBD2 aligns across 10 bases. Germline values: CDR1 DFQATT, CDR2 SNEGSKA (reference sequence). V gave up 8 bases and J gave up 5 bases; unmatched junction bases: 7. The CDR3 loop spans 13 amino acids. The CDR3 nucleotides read TGCAGTTCAACAGCGGGGGGGAAAGATACGCAGTATTTT. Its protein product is CSSTAGGKDTQYF.

In DNA, the CDR3 is TGTGCCATCTGCCTCGCGGGACTAGCGGGAGGTTGGGGTCAAGAGACCCAGTACTTC. Protein sequence: CAICLAGLAGGWGQETQYF. The genes are TRBV3-1 and TRBJ2-5, with 15 bases lining up with TRBD2. The junction had 17 bases not matched to a gene; V was cut back by 10 bases and J by 2 bases. CDR3 length: 19 residues. Germline CDR1 reads LGHDT; CDR2 reads YNNKEL (reference sequence).

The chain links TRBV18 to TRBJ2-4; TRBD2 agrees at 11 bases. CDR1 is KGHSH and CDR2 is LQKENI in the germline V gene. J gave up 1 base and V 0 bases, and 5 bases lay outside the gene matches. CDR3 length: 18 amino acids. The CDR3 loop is CASSPPPSGRYAKNIQYF. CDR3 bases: TGTGCCAGCTCACCACCACCTAGCGGGAGGTACGCCAAAAACATTCAGTACTTC.

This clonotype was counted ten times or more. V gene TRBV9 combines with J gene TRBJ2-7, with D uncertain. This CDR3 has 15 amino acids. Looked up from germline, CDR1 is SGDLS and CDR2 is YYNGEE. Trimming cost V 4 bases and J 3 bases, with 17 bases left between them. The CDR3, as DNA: TGTGCCAGCAGCCCAGACCTGTTGATCGACTACGAGCAGTACTTC. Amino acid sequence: CASSPDLLIDYEQYF.

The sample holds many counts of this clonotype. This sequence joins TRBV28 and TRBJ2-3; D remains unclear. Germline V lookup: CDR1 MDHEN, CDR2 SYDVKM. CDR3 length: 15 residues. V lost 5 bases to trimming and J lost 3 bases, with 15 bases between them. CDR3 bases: TGTGCCAGCAGTCCCCCCACTGGGTTAACAGATACGCAGTATTTT. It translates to CASSPPTGLTDTQYF. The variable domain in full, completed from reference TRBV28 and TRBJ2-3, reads DVKVTQSSRYLVKRTGEKVFLECVQDMDHENMFWYRQDPGLGLRLIYFSYDVKMKEKGDIPEGYSVSREKKERFSLILESASTNQTSMYLCASSPPTGLTDTQYFGPGTRLTVL.

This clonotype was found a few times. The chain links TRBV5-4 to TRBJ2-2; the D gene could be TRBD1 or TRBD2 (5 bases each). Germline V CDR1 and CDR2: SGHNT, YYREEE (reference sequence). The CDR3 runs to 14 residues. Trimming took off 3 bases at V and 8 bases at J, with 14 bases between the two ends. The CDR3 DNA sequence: TGTGCCAGCAGCTCGCCGGGGACCAGGGGGGAGCTGTTTTTT. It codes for CASSSPGTRGELFF.

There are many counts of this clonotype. The CDR3: CASSPGLFNEQFF. In DNA, the CDR3 is TGTGCCAGCAGTCCGGGACTCTTTAATGAGCAGTTCTTC. The J gene is TRBJ2-1, the V gene TRBV7-2; D possibly corresponds to TRBD2 (6 bases). The germline V and J ends were trimmed by 6 bases and 7 bases, with 13 bases remaining between them. There are 13 residues in the CDR3. Germline assignment: CDR1 SGHTA and CDR2 FQGNSA.

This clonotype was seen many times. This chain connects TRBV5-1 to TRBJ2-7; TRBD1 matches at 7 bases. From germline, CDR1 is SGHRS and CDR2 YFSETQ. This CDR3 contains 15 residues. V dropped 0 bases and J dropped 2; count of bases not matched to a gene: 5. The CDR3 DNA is TGCGCCAGCAGCTTGGGGGGGACAGCCGCCTACGAGCAGTACTTC. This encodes CASSLGGTAAYEQYF.

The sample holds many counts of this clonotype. DNA of the CDR3: TGTGCCATCAGTGGGACTGGGAGCTCCTACGAGCAGTACTTC. As protein: CAISGTGSSYEQYF. V and J are TRBV10-3 and TRBJ2-7; maybe TRBD2 (5 bases). The CDR3 length is 14 residues. V shed 4 bases and J shed 0 bases, with 10 bases lying between them. Germline values: CDR1 ENHRY, CDR2 SYGVKD.

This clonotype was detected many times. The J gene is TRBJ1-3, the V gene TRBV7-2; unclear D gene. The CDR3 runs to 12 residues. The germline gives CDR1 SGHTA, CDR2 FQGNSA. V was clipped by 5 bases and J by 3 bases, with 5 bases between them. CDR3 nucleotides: TGTGCCAGCAGCCCCAATGGAAACACCATATATTTT. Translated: CASSPNGNTIYF.

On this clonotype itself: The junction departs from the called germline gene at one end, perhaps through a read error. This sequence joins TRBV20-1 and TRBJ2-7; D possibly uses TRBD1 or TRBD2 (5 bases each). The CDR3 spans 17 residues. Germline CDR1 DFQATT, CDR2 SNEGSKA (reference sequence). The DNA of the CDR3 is TGCTGTGCTAGTGGTTCCGGGACCGAACACCTCATCTACGAGCAGTACTTC. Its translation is CCASGSGTEHLIYEQYF.

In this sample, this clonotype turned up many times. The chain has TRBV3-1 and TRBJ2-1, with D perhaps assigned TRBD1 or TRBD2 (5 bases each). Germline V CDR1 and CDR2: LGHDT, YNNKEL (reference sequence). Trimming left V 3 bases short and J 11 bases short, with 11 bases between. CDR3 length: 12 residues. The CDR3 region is CASSQGVSKQFF. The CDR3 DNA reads TGTGCCAGCAGCCAGGGGGTGTCGAAGCAGTTCTTC.

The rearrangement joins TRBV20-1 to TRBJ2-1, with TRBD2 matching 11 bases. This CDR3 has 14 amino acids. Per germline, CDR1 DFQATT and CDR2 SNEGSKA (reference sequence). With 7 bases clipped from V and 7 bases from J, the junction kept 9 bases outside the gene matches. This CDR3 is CSGTSGSRGNEQFF. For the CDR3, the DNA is TGCAGTGGAACTAGCGGGAGTCGAGGAAATGAGCAGTTCTTC.

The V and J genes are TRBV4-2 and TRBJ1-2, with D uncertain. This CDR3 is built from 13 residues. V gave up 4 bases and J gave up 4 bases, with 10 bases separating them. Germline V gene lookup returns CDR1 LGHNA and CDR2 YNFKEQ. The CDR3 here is CASSPDRLYGYTF. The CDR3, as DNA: TGTGCCAGCAGCCCCGACCGCCTCTATGGCTACACCTTC.

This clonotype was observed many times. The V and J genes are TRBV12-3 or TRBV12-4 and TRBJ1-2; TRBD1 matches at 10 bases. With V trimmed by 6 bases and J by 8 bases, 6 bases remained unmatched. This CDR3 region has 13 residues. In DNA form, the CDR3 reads TGTGCCAGCAGCCCGACAGGGGGCTTGGGCTACACCTTC. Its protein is CASSPTGGLGYTF.

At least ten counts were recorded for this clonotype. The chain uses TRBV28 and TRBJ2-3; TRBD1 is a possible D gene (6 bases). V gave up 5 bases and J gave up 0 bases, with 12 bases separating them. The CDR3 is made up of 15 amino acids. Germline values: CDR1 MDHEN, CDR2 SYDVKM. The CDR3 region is CASSQGKPSTDTQYF. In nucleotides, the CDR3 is TGTGCCAGCAGTCAGGGGAAGCCTAGCACAGATACGCAGTATTTT. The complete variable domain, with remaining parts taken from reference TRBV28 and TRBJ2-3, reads DVKVTQSSRYLVKRTGEKVFLECVQDMDHENMFWYRQDPGLGLRLIYFSYDVKMKEKGDIPEGYSVSREKKERFSLILESASTNQTSMYLCASSQGKPSTDTQYFGPGTRLTVL.

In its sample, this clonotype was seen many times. The CDR3 DNA follows: TGCAGTGCTAGTCCTAGCGGGAGATACGAGCAGTACTTC. It translates to CSASPSGRYEQYF. The chain has TRBV20-1 and TRBJ2-7; 10 bases are a match to TRBD2. There are 13 residues in the CDR3. J gave up 4 bases and V 3 bases, and 3 bases lay outside the gene matches. Germline values: CDR1 DFQATT, CDR2 SNEGSKA (reference sequence).

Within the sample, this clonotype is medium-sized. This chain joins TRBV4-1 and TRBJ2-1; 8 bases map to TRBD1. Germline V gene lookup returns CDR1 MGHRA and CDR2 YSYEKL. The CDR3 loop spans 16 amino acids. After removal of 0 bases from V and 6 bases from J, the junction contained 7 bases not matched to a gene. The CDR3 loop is CASSQEGQGRSNEQFF. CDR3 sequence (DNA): TGCGCCAGCAGCCAAGAAGGACAGGGCAGGAGCAATGAGCAGTTCTTC.